One sample yielded the 28 T cell receptor beta chains listed below, sequenced in a study of TIL therapy for anti-PD-1-resistant metastatic lung cancer (dated by TCRdb to the early 2020s). Per the publication, the time point label means: pre-treatment sample, taken before nivolumab and TIL therapy. The immunoSEQ v3 hsTCRB kit was used to amplify TCR beta CDR3 regions from genomic DNA through bias-controlled multiplex PCR. TCRdb took this table from immuneACCESS and kept in-frame rearrangements with V and J called. Such tables lack part of the clones; where checked against another copy, unresolved V genes explain under half of the gap, and the rest is unexplained. Within this sample are some 16,000 clones, with around 70% of them counted one time only. The ten top clones hold 35% to 40% of the sample. The sequencing here drew on blood, taken at baseline. Receptor source: a person aged 25 to 80 with non-small cell lung cancer.

This chain links TRBV9 with TRBJ2-1; 8 positions agree with TRBD2. The junction had 9 bases not matched to a gene; V was cut back by 0 bases and J by 4 bases. Germline loops: CDR1 SGDLS, CDR2 YYNGEE. The CDR3 loop spans 17 amino acids. The CDR3 nucleotides read TGTGCCAGCAGCGTAGCTGCCGGGACTAGTACGTACAATGAGCAGTTCTTC. Translated, it gives CASSVAAGTSTYNEQFF.

Only a few counts were recorded for this clone. The gene calls are TRBV29-1 and TRBJ1-5, with TRBD1 matching 11 bases. From germline, CDR1 is SQVTM and CDR2 ANQGSEA. The CDR3 has 13 amino acids. Trimming cost V 4 bases and J 6 bases; bases outside gene matches: 2. Here the CDR3 DNA reads TGCAGCGTTGCCGGGACAGGGGGTCAGCCCCAGCATTTT. Translated, it gives CSVAGTGGQPQHF.

The J gene is TRBJ2-5, the V gene TRBV7-2; D is possibly TRBD1 (6 bases). This CDR3 is 13 amino acids long. Germline CDR1 SGHTA, CDR2 FQGNSA. The V end lost 4 bases, the J end lost 5 bases, and 11 bases lay between the germline ends. DNA for the CDR3: TGTGCCAGCAGCTCGGACAGAAGGGAGACCCAGTACTTC. It codes for CASSSDRRETQYF.

The rearrangement links TRBV6-5 to TRBJ1-1; TRBD1 might be the D (5 bases). From germline, CDR1 is MNHEY and CDR2 SVGAGI. The CDR3 is made up of 14 amino acids. The germline V and J ends were trimmed by 4 bases and 5 bases, with 14 bases remaining between them. Here the CDR3 reads CASSWTTGWTEAFF. In DNA, the CDR3 is TGTGCCAGCAGTTGGACCACAGGTTGGACTGAAGCTTTCTTT.

This chain links TRBV25-1 with TRBJ2-7; D unclear. The CDR3 extends over 11 amino acids. Germline CDR1 MGHDK, CDR2 SYGVNS. Trimming stripped 7 bases from V and 7 bases from J, with 11 bases between. This CDR3 reads CASIPPQEQYF. The CDR3 DNA reads TGTGCCAGCATTCCCCCCCAGGAGCAGTACTTC.

For this clone: The junction does not match germline at one end; this may be a read error. The CDR3 protein is CASSSGPSRGGNAGELFF. The DNA of the CDR3 is TGTGCCAGCAGCTCCGGGCCTTCGCGGGGGGGGAACGCCGGGGAGCTGTTTTTT. The chain employs TRBV13 and TRBJ2-2, with TRBD2 matching over 9 bases. The V gene's germline CDR1 is PRHDT and CDR2 FYEKMQ (reference sequence). The CDR3 totals 18 residues.

This clone was found many times. The chain couples TRBV10-3 to TRBJ2-1; D possibly corresponds to TRBD2 (5 bases). The CDR3 runs to 14 residues. Trimming left V 0 bases short and J 6 bases short, with 9 bases between. CDR1 is ENHRY, CDR2 SYGVKD, per germline. CDR3 loop: CAISESRSGNEQFF. CDR3 bases: TGTGCCATCAGTGAGTCGCGGAGCGGCAATGAGCAGTTCTTC.

This chain links TRBV10-1 with TRBJ2-5; D is undetermined. CDR1 and CDR2 from the germline V gene are WNHNN and SYGVQD (reference sequence). CDR3 size: 13 residues. Trimming removed 1 base from V and 1 base from J, with 4 bases in between. The CDR3 nucleotides are TGCGCCAGCAGTGAGTTCAGCCAAGAGACCCAGTACTTC. This gives the protein CASSEFSQETQYF.

The chain uses TRBV5-8 and TRBJ2-4; the match to TRBD1 covers 7 bases. The germline V gene has CDR1 SGHTS and CDR2 YDEGEE. Losses at the gene ends were 0 bases for V and 9 bases for J; bases not matched to a gene: 6. The CDR3 runs 14 residues. CDR3 sequence reads: CASSLVEGASIQYF. The CDR3, as DNA: TGTGCCAGCAGCTTGGTAGAGGGGGCGAGCATTCAGTACTTC.

This clone was counted once. This chain uses TRBV2 with TRBJ2-5; 10 bases agree with TRBD2. The ends lost 3 bases at V and 3 bases at J; junction bases unmatched: 10. Per the germline V gene, CDR1 is SNHLY and CDR2 is FYNNEI. This CDR3 comprises 17 residues. The CDR3 DNA follows: TGTGCCAGCAGTGAGGCTAGCGGGGGCCAAGGGAAAGAGACCCAGTACTTC. This codes for CASSEASGGQGKETQYF.

The CDR3: CASSIVGGRGEAFF. The CDR3 coding sequence is TGTGCCAGTAGTATAGTAGGGGGGCGCGGCGAAGCTTTCTTT. V and J are TRBV19 and TRBJ1-1; D possibly corresponds to TRBD1 (6 bases). Trimming took off 1 base at V and 8 bases at J, with 14 bases between the two ends. Germline-derived CDR1 and CDR2 are LNHDA and SQIVND (reference sequence). The CDR3 is made up of 14 amino acids.

V and J are TRBV5-1 and TRBJ1-1, with TRBD1 as a possible D gene (6 bases). The CDR3 is 14 amino acids. With 0 bases removed from V and 0 bases from J, the gap between germline ends came to 6 bases. In germline, CDR1 is SGHRS, CDR2 YFSETQ. DNA for the CDR3: TGCGCCAGCAGCTTGGACAGGGTGAACACTGAAGCTTTCTTT. As protein: CASSLDRVNTEAFF.

The V gene is TRBV6-5, the J gene TRBJ1-6, with unresolved D. CDR1 and CDR2 from the germline V gene are MNHEY and SVGAGI. Deletions cut 2 bases from V and 9 bases from J, with 14 bases between. CDR3 length equals 15 residues. Here the CDR3 reads CASSYQTPWSSPLHF. CDR3 nucleotides: TGTGCCAGCAGTTACCAAACCCCCTGGAGTTCACCCCTCCACTTT.

The rearrangement joins TRBV6-1 to TRBJ1-5; TRBD1 is a possible D gene (6 bases). CDR1 MNHNS and CDR2 SASEGT come from the germline V gene. V gave up 4 bases and J gave up 7 bases, with 20 bases separating them. The CDR3 is made up of 16 amino acids. CDR3 residues: CASSGPRAGDAQPQHF. CDR3 bases: TGTGCCAGCAGTGGACCGAGGGCAGGGGACGCGCAGCCCCAGCATTTT.

The chain employs TRBV5-1 and TRBJ2-3, with D possibly TRBD1 on 6 matching bases. V was pared by 4 bases and J by 0 bases, with 15 bases between. The CDR3 has 16 residues. Germline V gene data show CDR1 as SGHRS and CDR2 as YFSETQ. In DNA, the CDR3 is TGCGCCAGCAGCCCTGGGGGACAAGCTAGCACAGATACGCAGTATTTT. As protein: CASSPGGQASTDTQYF.

The chain recombines TRBV19 with TRBJ1-1, with D maybe TRBD1 (6 bases). This CDR3 is built from 14 residues. The V and J ends lost 3 bases and 3 bases respectively, with 11 bases between them. CDR1 LNHDA and CDR2 SQIVND come from the germline V gene (reference sequence). The DNA for the CDR3 is TGTGCCAGTAGTATGCCAGGGGCGTACACTGAAGCTTTCTTT. Protein product: CASSMPGAYTEAFF.

This clone occurred once. The chain employs TRBV7-2 and TRBJ2-5, with 7 bases identical to TRBD2. The CDR3 runs 15 residues. V gave up 5 bases and J gave up 2 bases; unmatched junction bases: 8. Per germline, CDR1 SGHTA and CDR2 FQGNSA. The CDR3 region has the DNA TGTGCCAGCAGCACCAATAGCGGGCCGCAAGAGACCCAGTACTTC. Translating it yields CASSTNSGPQETQYF.

CDR3 bases: TGCGCCAGCACCCGCCGCCCAGCCGATGCGGGGGAGACCCAGTACTTC. Its translation: CASTRRPADAGETQYF. This rearrangement joins TRBV5-1 to TRBJ2-5, with D perhaps matching TRBD2 (6 bases). CDR1 and CDR2 from the germline V gene are SGHRS and YFSETQ. The V and J ends lost 6 bases and 5 bases respectively, with 23 bases between them. The CDR3 runs 16 residues.

This chain joins TRBV5-5 and TRBJ2-7, with D possibly matching TRBD1 (6 bases). CDR1 SGHKS and CDR2 YYEKEE come from the germline V gene (reference sequence). Trimming cost V 4 bases and J 3 bases, with 14 bases left between them. The CDR3 runs 14 residues. The CDR3 loop is CASSTPTGFYEQYF. The CDR3 DNA reads as TGTGCCAGCAGCACCCCAACAGGGTTCTACGAGCAGTACTTC.

The genes are TRBV29-1 and TRBJ1-2; TRBD1 matches 7 bases. This CDR3 comprises 12 residues. Germline assignment: CDR1 SQVTM and CDR2 ANQGSEA. V shed 6 bases and J 3 bases; nucleotides not matched to a gene: 4. CDR3 coding DNA: TGCAGCGTACCCCAGGGGGACTATGGCTACACCTTC. Translating gives CSVPQGDYGYTF. Combining the CDR3 with reference TRBV29-1 and TRBJ1-2 gives the whole variable domain SAVISQKPSRDICQRGTSLTIQCQVDSQVTMMFWYRQQPGQSLTLIATANQGSEATYESGFVIDKFPISRPNLTFSTLTVSNMSPEDSSIYLCSVPQGDYGYTFGSGTRLTVV.

The chain carries TRBV6-4 and TRBJ2-3; 15 nucleotides match TRBD2. Germline V gene data show CDR1 as MRHNA and CDR2 as SNTAGT. The CDR3 loop spans 18 amino acids. With V trimmed by 5 bases and J by 1 base, 7 bases remained unmatched. CDR3 sequence reads: CASSNGLAGGPGTDTQYF. CDR3 sequence (DNA): TGTGCCAGCAGTAACGGACTAGCGGGGGGGCCGGGCACAGATACGCAGTATTTT.

The chain links TRBV7-3 to TRBJ2-5; TRBD2 matches at 12 bases. In germline, CDR1 is SGHTA, CDR2 FQGTGA. This CDR3 is built from 16 residues. With 1 base clipped from V and 4 bases from J, the junction kept 4 bases outside the gene matches. CDR3 region: CASSLKTGLAGETQYF. In nucleotides, the CDR3 is TGTGCCAGCAGCTTAAAGACGGGACTAGCGGGAGAGACCCAGTACTTC.

The chain employs TRBV5-6 and TRBJ2-2; 8 bases map to TRBD1. V shed 5 bases, J shed 1 base, and the junction held 1 base outside the gene matches. Germline V gene lookup returns CDR1 SGHDT and CDR2 YYEEEE. The CDR3 sequence is 14 residues long. CDR3 region: CASRGQGNTGELFF. The CDR3 DNA reads as TGTGCCAGCAGAGGACAGGGGAACACCGGGGAGCTGTTTTTT.

The gene calls are TRBV9 and TRBJ2-3; 11 bases match TRBD1. Germline CDR1 is SGDLS and CDR2 is YYNGEE. Trimming removed 0 bases from V and 5 bases from J; junction bases left unmatched: 5. The CDR3 has 16 residues. CDR3 region: CASSVASDRGQDTQYF. The CDR3 DNA sequence: TGTGCCAGCAGCGTAGCTTCGGACAGGGGGCAAGATACGCAGTATTTT.

This chain connects TRBV4-1 to TRBJ1-3, with D maybe TRBD1 (6 bases). Per germline, CDR1 MGHRA and CDR2 YSYEKL. CDR3 size: 15 residues. Trimming took off 0 bases at V and 10 bases at J, with 16 bases between the two ends. The CDR3 coding sequence is TGCGCCAGCAGCCAAGATTACAAGGGGGGACGGACCATATATTTT. Its protein product is CASSQDYKGGRTIYF.

The rearrangement uses TRBV5-1 and TRBJ1-1; 7 bases are shared with TRBD1. J was trimmed by 4 bases and V by 3 bases; bases with no gene match: 6. This CDR3 has 14 residues. Germline V CDR1 and CDR2: SGHRS, YFSETQ. The DNA of the CDR3 is TGCGCCAGCAGCTATGACAGGGACGGCACTGAAGCTTTCTTT. It translates to CASSYDRDGTEAFF. Full variable domain (outside the CDR3, taken from reference TRBV5-1 and TRBJ1-1): KAGVTQTPRYLIKTRGQQVTLSCSPISGHRSVSWYQQTPGQGLQFLFEYFSETQRNKGNFPGRFSGRQFSNSRSEMNVSTLELGDSALYLCASSYDRDGTEAFFGQGTRLTVV.

The chain uses TRBV7-9 and TRBJ1-1; 7 bases are a match to TRBD1. V was clipped by 5 bases and J by 4 bases; unmatched bases: 10. CDR1 and CDR2 from the germline V gene are SEHNR and FQNEAQ (reference sequence). This CDR3 spans 15 amino acids. CDR3 residues: CASSLSTGWTTEAFF. CDR3 bases: TGTGCCAGCAGCCTTTCGACAGGGTGGACCACTGAAGCTTTCTTT.

This chain links TRBV9 with TRBJ1-6; D ambiguous. The CDR3 sequence is 17 residues long. Germline assignment: CDR1 SGDLS and CDR2 YYNGEE. The V end was cut by 0 bases, the J end by 8 bases, with 18 bases between. The CDR3 region has the DNA TGTGCCAGCAGCGTAGGATTCGGTTACCGGTCGGATTCACCCCTCCACTTT. Translated, it gives CASSVGFGYRSDSPLHF.